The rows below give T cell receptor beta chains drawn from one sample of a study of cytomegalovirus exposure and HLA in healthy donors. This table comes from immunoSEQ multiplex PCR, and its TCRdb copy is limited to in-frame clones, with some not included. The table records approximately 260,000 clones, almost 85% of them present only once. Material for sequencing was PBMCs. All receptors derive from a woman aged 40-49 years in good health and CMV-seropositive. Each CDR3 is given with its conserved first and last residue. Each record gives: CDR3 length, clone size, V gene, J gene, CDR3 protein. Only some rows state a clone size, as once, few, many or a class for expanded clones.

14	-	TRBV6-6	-	CASQSRGQGETQYF
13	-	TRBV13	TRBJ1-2	CASSPPPNYGYTF
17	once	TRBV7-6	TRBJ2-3	CASSLVVAGLPSDTQYF
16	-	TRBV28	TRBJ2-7	CASSRRDRAFSYEQYF
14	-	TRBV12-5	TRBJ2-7	CASAQTGVLYEQYF
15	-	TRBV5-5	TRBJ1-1	CASSFTSRGLTEAFF
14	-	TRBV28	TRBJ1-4	CASSVAGLGEKLFF
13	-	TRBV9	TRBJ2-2	CASSLRDTGELFF
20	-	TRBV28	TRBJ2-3	CASSSAGTGSPLGYTDTQYF
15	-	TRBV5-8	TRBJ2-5	CASSLAGQVQETQYF
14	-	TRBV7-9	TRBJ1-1	CASSLALPNTEAFF
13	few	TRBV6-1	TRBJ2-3	CASSEQRGDTQYF
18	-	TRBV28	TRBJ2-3	CASTLWGLREADQQILGF
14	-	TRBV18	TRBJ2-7	CASSPTGEKYEQYF
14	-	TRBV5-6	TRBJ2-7	CASSLGTGPYEQYF
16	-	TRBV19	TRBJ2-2	CASSIRSTTGAGELFF
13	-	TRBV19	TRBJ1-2	CASRDRGSYGYTF
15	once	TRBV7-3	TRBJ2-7	CASSFRDRGSYEQYF
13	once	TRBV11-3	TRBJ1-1	CASSSVMNTEAFF
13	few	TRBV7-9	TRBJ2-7	CASSPPGQGLQYF
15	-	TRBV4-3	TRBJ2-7	CASSQSTGRSYEQYF
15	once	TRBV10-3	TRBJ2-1	CAIGGAGGSSDEQFF
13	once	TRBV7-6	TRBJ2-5	CASSFYMEETQYF
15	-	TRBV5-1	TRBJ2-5	CASSFGTTGRETQYF
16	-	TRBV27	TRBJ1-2	CASSSTGTDFIYGYTF
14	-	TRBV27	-	CASSLTGGIYEQYF
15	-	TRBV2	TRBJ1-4	CASRSSGFTNEKLFF
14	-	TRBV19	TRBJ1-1	CASSIAGRGTEAFF
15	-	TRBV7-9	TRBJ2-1	CASSRAGPSRNEQFF
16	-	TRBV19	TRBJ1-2	CASSISPGQVSYGYTF
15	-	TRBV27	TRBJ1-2	CASRPAGTPGYGYTF
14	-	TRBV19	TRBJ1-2	CASRGRPRDYGYTF
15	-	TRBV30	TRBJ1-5	CAWSPQGRVVEPQHF
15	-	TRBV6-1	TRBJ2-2	CASSVTALNTGELFF
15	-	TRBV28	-	CASRAGLAGSYEQYF
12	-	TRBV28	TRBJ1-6	CASSIQGVPLHF
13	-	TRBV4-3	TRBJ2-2	CASSRGNTGELFF
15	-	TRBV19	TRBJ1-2	CASSMSDRANYGYTF
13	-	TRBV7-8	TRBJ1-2	CASGMRVSYGYTF
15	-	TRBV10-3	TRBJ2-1	CAISEARTGGDEQFF
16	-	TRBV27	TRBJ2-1	CASSLPRGLGRNEQFF
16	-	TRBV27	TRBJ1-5	CASSLSGEGRSQPQHF
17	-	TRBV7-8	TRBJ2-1	CASRGLAGPATYNEQFF
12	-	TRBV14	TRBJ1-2	CASSQFTGVESF
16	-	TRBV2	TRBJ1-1	CASRPGGAGSSTEAFF
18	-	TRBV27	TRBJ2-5	CASSLRRGGAGVKETQYF
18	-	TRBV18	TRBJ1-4	CASSPPIASGELNEKLFF
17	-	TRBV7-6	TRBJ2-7	CASSSRTSGTLASEQYF
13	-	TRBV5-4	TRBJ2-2	CASRHGTSGELFF
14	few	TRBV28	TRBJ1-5	CASSLTTSNQPQHF
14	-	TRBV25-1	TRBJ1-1	CASSDPVGASGAFF
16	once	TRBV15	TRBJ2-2	CATSRDLPANTGELFF
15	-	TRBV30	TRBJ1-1	CAWIPDRLENTEAFF